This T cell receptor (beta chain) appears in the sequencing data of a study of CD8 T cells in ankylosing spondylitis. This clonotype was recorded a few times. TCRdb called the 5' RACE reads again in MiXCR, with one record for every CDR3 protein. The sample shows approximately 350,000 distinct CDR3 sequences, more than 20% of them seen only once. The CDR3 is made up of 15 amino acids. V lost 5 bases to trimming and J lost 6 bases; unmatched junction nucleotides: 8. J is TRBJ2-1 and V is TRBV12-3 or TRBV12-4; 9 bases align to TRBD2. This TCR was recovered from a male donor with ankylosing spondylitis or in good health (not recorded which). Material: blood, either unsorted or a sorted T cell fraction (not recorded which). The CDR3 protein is CASSPLAGNSNEQFF. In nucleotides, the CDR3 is TGTGCCAGCAGTCCCCTAGCGGGGAATTCCAATGAGCAGTTCTTC.